The 10 T cell receptor beta chains below come from one sample, sequenced in a study of CD8 T cells in ankylosing spondylitis. Whole-study results and caveats: A TCR beta motif made of under 10 highly homologous variants seemed typical of ankylosing spondylitis blood.

Their antigens are not known. TCRdb processed the 5' RACE reads anew with MiXCR; each CDR3 protein has one entry. Found here are 450,000 or so distinct CDR3 sequences, roughly 27% of them singletons; the top ten hold roughly 0.8%. The sample comprised blood, either unsorted or a sorted T cell fraction (not recorded which). All receptors derive from a male donor with ankylosing spondylitis.

CDR3 amino acids: CSAYGHSSYEQYV. The CDR3, as DNA: TGCAGTGCTTATGGACACAGCTCCTACGAGCAGTACGTC. The rearrangement joins TRBV20-1 to TRBJ2-7; a weak D match, TRBD1 (5 bases). Germline V lookup: CDR1 DFQATT, CDR2 SNEGSKA (reference sequence). Trimming took off 5 bases at V and 0 bases at J, with 11 bases between the two ends. CDR3 length: 13 residues.

This clonotype was seen just once. The J gene is TRBJ2-5, the V gene TRBV29-1, with D maybe TRBD1 (6 bases). The CDR3 sequence is 12 residues long. Germline assignment: CDR1 SQVTM and CDR2 ANQGSEA. V was clipped by 5 bases and J by 5 bases, with 12 bases between them. The CDR3 reads CSVQGPVETQYF. The CDR3 bases are TGCAGCGTTCAGGGGCCGGTGGAGACCCAGTACTTC.

The rearrangement links TRBV4-2 to TRBJ1-2, with 7 bases identical to TRBD1. J lost 4 bases, V lost 4 bases, and 9 bases had no gene match. The V gene's germline CDR1 is LGHNA and CDR2 YNFKEQ. The CDR3 spans 15 residues. This chain's CDR3 is CASSPYTGTAYGYTF. CDR3 coding DNA: TGTGCCAGCAGCCCCTATACCGGGACAGCCTATGGCTACACCTTC.

This chain uses TRBV14 with TRBJ1-1; D is perhaps TRBD1 (6 bases). The germline V and J ends were trimmed by 4 bases and 1 base, with 13 bases remaining between them. The CDR3 runs to 15 residues. Germline V CDR1 and CDR2: SGHDN, FVKESK. CDR3 loop: CASSLVGQPNTEAFF. Here the CDR3 DNA reads TGTGCCAGCAGCCTAGTGGGACAACCGAACACTGAAGCTTTCTTT.

This clonotype occurred once. This chain joins TRBV5-1 and TRBJ2-5; D is possibly TRBD1 or TRBD2 (5 bases each). Germline V gene lookup returns CDR1 SGHRS and CDR2 YFSETQ. V dropped 0 bases and J dropped 2 bases, with 11 bases sitting between them. The CDR3 loop spans 15 amino acids. The CDR3 bases are TGCGCCAGCAGCTTGGCCGGGACCAAACAAGAGACCCAGTACTTC. Translated, it gives CASSLAGTKQETQYF.

This clonotype was seen a handful of times. The V and J genes are TRBV4-1 and TRBJ1-1; TRBD1 matches at 9 bases. Germline lookup yields CDR1 MGHRA and CDR2 YSYEKL. This CDR3 is built from 15 residues. Losses at the gene ends were 4 bases for V and 6 bases for J; bases not matched to a gene: 9. The CDR3, as DNA: TGCGCCAGCAGCCCGGGACAGGGAATAGTCGCTGAAGCTTTCTTT. Its translation is CASSPGQGIVAEAFF.

The chain uses TRBV10-2 and TRBJ1-1; 8 nucleotides align to TRBD1. Germline V lookup: CDR1 WSHSY, CDR2 SAAADI. The V segment lost 3 bases and the J segment 3 bases; nucleotides outside the gene matches: 0. CDR3 length: 13 amino acids. This CDR3 is CASSDRGHTEAFF. CDR3 nucleotide sequence: TGCGCCAGCAGTGACAGGGGGCACACTGAAGCTTTCTTT.

The chain is built from TRBV7-9 and TRBJ2-7, with a tentative D call TRBD1 (6 bases). The germline V gene has CDR1 SEHNR and CDR2 FQNEAQ (reference sequence). Trimming cost V 11 bases and J 2 bases, with 13 bases left between them. This CDR3 is built from 12 residues. As DNA, the CDR3 is TGTGCCTCAGGGCGGACAGCCTACGAGCAGTACTTC. The encoded protein is CASGRTAYEQYF.

This clonotype turned up a few times. CDR3: CASSIYWEGSEKLFF. The DNA of the CDR3 is TGTGCCAGTAGTATTTACTGGGAAGGGAGTGAAAAACTGTTTTTT. The chain has TRBV19 and TRBJ1-4, with unresolved D. Germline lookup yields CDR1 LNHDA and CDR2 SQIVND (reference sequence). Trimming removed 3 bases at V and 7 bases at J, with 15 bases between. The CDR3 consists of 15 residues.

This clonotype has more than one count but fewer than ten. V and J are TRBV5-1 and TRBJ1-2; the D is unclear. The CDR3 is made up of 13 amino acids. The V gene's germline CDR1 is SGHRS and CDR2 YFSETQ. Trimming left V 6 bases short and J 6 bases short, with 15 bases between. The DNA of the CDR3 is TGCGCCAGCACCTATTCGGCGGAGGATGGCTACACCTTC. Amino acid sequence: CASTYSAEDGYTF. The variable domain in full, with the rest retrieved from reference TRBV5-1 and TRBJ1-2, is KAGVTQTPRYLIKTRGQQVTLSCSPISGHRSVSWYQQTPGQGLQFLFEYFSETQRNKGNFPGRFSGRQFSNSRSEMNVSTLELGDSALYLCASTYSAEDGYTFGSGTRLTVV.